A selection of T cell receptor beta chains follows, all from one sample in a study of shared clonotypes between healthy human individuals. The table came from immunoSEQ multiplex PCR; TCRdb's copy has only in-frame clones and leaves some out. The sample consists of more than 900,000 clones, around 82% of them appearing once. The source material was memory CD4+ T cells from PBMCs. The receptor set was obtained from a man between 18 and 35 years old in good health. Some clones in this sample may be carry-over from other donors' samples. Both conserved end residues are part of each CDR3. A D gene is named only where the DNA matches it firmly. Expanded clones get a size class; other rows say once, few or many, or leave the size out.

TRBV18	NA	NA	TRBJ2-1	CASSPPSTGSVLNEQFF	TGTGCCAGCTCACCACCCTCAACCGGGAGCGTACTCAATGAGCAGTTCTTC
TRBV5-1	NA	NA	TRBJ2-2	CASSLFLPNTGELFF	TGCGCCAGCAGCTTGTTTCTGCCGAACACCGGGGAGCTGTTTTTT
TRBV7-9	NA	once	TRBJ2-7	CASSLSGGFSYEQYF	TGTGCCAGCAGCTTATCTGGGGGATTCTCCTACGAGCAGTACTTC
TRBV9	TRBD1	NA	TRBJ2-2	CASTLTGGYNTGELFF	TGTGCCAGCACTCTAACAGGGGGCTATAATACCGGGGAGCTGTTTTTT
TRBV7-9	NA	few	TRBJ1-2	CASSLVAGGYTF	TGTGCCAGCAGCTTAGTCGCGGGAGGCTACACCTTC
TRBV27	TRBD2	many	TRBJ2-3	CASSPIGLAGVNADTQYF	TGTGCCAGCAGTCCGATAGGACTAGCGGGAGTTAACGCAGATACGCAGTATTTT
TRBV7-8	NA	NA	TRBJ1-4	CASSLVGVGNEKLFF	TGTGCCAGCAGCTTAGTTGGGGTGGGAAATGAAAAACTGTTTTTT
TRBV7-2	TRBD1	NA	TRBJ1-2	CASSPGQGFGYTF	TGTGCCAGCAGCCCGGGACAGGGCTTTGGCTACACCTTC
TRBV4-1	NA	NA	TRBJ1-1	CASSPLRRVVDTEAFF	TGCGCCAGCAGCCCTCTTCGTAGGGTGGTGGACACTGAAGCTTTCTTT
TRBV28	TRBD2	NA	TRBJ2-7	CASSLGSGRARDYEQYF	TGTGCCAGCAGTTTAGGCAGCGGGAGGGCCAGGGACTACGAGCAGTACTTC
TRBV28	NA	NA	TRBJ2-5	CASWTEQETQYF	TGTGCCTCTTGGACAGAACAAGAGACCCAGTACTTC
TRBV15	NA	NA	TRBJ1-2	CATSRGGNYGYTF	TGTGCCACCAGCAGAGGCGGAAACTATGGCTACACCTTC
TRBV18	NA	NA	TRBJ2-1	CASSPPAQGYNEQFF	TGTGCCAGCTCACCACCTGCCCAGGGTTACAATGAGCAGTTCTTC
TRBV2	NA	NA	TRBJ1-3	CAIPARGSGNTIYF	TGTGCCATCCCTGCTCGGGGGTCTGGAAACACCATATATTTT
TRBV9	NA	NA	TRBJ1-5	CASSVGGFSNQPQHF	TGTGCCAGCAGCGTGGGGGGTTTTAGCAATCAGCCCCAGCATTTT
TRBV5-4	TRBD2	NA	TRBJ2-3	CASSTGLAGSTDTQYF	TGTGCCAGCAGCACCGGACTAGCGGGGAGCACAGATACGCAGTATTTT
TRBV5-1	NA	NA	TRBJ2-3	CASSLGPSTDTQYF	TGCGCCAGCAGCTTGGGGCCCAGCACAGATACGCAGTATTTT
TRBV12-5	TRBD1	once	TRBJ1-3	CASGISGGAGNTIYF	TGTGCTAGTGGTATTTCAGGGGGAGCTGGAAACACCATATATTTT
TRBV28	NA	NA	TRBJ1-1	CASSSYERGGRVAFF	TGTGCCAGCAGCTCTTACGAGCGGGGGGGCCGGGTAGCTTTCTTT
TRBV27	NA	few	TRBJ2-1	CASSIQALPYNEQFF	TGTGCCAGCAGTATTCAGGCCCTACCTTACAATGAGCAGTTCTTC
TRBV6-6	NA	NA	TRBJ2-7	CASSYSEEEQYF	TGTGCCAGCAGTTACTCAGAGGAAGAGCAGTACTTC
TRBV28	NA	NA	TRBJ2-5	CASSLVGWGTIGTQYF	TGTGCCAGCAGTTTAGTGGGGTGGGGTACAATAGGGACCCAGTACTTC
TRBV11-1	NA	NA	TRBJ1-1	CASRGVRLGTLNTEAFF	TGTGCCAGCAGGGGGGTAAGGCTCGGGACACTGAACACTGAAGCTTTCTTT
TRBV25-1	NA	NA	TRBJ2-1	CASSELGPYNEQFF	TGTGCCAGCAGTGAATTGGGACCCTACAATGAGCAGTTCTTC